This TCR beta chain was captured in a study of cytomegalovirus exposure and HLA in healthy donors. V lost 2 bases and J 7 bases, leaving 21 bases between the germline ends. The V gene's germline CDR1 is SNHLY and CDR2 FYNNEI. CDR3 size: 18 residues. 60 Vbeta and 13 Jbeta primers were used in PCR. Clones were sequenced by immunoSEQ multiplex PCR, and TCRdb holds only the in-frame ones, with some missing. Of about 200,000 clones detected, around 77% appear once; the ten largest clones hold roughly 3%. This sequence originates from a woman in her 30s in good health and CMV-seronegative. Sequenced sample: PBMCs. The chain employs TRBV2 and TRBJ1-6; D may be TRBD1 (5 bases). CDR3 sequence (DNA): TGTGCCAGCAGTGAATTAGGGGATTACTACGACGAAAATTCACCCCTCCACTTT. It yields the protein CASSELGDYYDENSPLHF. The full variable domain, with the rest looked up from reference TRBV2 and TRBJ1-6, is EPEVTQTPSHQVTQMGQEVILRCVPISNHLYFYWYRQILGQKVEFLVSFYNNEISEKSEIFDDQFSVERPDGSNFTLKIRSTKLEDSAMYFCASSELGDYYDENSPLHFGNGTRLTVT.